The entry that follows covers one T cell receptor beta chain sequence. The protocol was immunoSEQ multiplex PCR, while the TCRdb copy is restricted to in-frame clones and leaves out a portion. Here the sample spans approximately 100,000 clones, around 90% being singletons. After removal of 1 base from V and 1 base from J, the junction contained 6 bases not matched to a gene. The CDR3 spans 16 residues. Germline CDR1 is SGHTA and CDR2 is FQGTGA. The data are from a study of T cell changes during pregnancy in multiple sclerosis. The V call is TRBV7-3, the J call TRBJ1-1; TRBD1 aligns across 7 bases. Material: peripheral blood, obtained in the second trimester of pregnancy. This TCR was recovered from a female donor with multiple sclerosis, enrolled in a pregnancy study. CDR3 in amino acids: CASSLNPPGGNTEAFF. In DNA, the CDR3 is TGTGCCAGCAGCTTAAACCCCCCAGGGGGGAACACTGAAGCTTTCTTT.